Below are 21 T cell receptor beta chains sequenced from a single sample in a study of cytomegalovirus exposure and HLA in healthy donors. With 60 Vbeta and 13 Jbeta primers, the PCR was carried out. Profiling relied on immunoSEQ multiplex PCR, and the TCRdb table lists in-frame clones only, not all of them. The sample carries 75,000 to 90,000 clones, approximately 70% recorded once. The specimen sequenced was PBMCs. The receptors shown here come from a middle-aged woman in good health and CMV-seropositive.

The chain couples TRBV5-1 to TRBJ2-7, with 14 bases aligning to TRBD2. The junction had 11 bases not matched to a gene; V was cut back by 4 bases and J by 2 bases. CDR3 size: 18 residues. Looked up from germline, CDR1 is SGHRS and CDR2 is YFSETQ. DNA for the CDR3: TGCGCCAGCAGCCCGGGGACTAGCGGGAGTATTGGCGCCTACGAGCAGTACTTC. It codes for CASSPGTSGSIGAYEQYF.

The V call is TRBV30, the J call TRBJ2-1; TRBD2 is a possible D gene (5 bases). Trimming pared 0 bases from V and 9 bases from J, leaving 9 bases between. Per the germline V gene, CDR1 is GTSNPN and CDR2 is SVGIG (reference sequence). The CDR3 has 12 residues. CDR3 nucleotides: TGTGCCTGGAGTGTACCGGGGATTGAGCAGTTCTTC. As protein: CAWSVPGIEQFF. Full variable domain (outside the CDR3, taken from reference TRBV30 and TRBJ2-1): SQTIHQWPATLVQPVGSPLSLECTVEGTSNPNLYWYRQAAGRGLQLLFYSVGIGQISSEVPQNLSASRPQDRQFILSSKKLLLSDSGFYLCAWSVPGIEQFFGPGTRLTVL.

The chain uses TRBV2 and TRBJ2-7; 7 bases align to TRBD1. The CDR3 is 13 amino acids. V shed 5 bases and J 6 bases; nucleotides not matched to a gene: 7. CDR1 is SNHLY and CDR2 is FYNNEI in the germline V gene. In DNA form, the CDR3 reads TGTGCCAGCAGTCGACAGGGTAAGGGCGAGCAGTACTTC. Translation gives CASSRQGKGEQYF.

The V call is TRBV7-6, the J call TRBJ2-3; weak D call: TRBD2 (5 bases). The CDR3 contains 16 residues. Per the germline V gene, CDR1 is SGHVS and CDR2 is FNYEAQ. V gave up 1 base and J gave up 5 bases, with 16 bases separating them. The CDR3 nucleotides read TGTGCCAGCAGCTTAGGCGGAGGTATTATTATAGATACGCAGTATTTT. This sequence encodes CASSLGGGIIIDTQYF.

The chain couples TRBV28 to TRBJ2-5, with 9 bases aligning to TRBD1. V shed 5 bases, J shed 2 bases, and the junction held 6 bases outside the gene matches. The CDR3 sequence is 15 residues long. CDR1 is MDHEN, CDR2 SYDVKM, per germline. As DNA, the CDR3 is TGTGCCAGCAGTCTGGGACAGGGACTTCAAGAGACCCAGTACTTC. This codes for CASSLGQGLQETQYF.

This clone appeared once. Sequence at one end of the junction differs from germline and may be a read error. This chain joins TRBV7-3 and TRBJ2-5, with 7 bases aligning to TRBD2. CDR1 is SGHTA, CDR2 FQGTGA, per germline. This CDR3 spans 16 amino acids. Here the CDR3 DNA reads TGTGCCAGCAGCTTAACGTCTGGCGGGGGTCAAGGGACCCAGTACTTC. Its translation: CASSLTSGGGQGTQYF.

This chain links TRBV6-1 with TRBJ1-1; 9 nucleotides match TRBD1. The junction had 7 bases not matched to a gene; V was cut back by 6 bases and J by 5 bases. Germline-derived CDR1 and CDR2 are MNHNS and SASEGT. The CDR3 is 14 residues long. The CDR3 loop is CASRAGTGFTEAFF. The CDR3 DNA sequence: TGTGCCAGCAGAGCCGGGACAGGGTTTACTGAAGCTTTCTTT.

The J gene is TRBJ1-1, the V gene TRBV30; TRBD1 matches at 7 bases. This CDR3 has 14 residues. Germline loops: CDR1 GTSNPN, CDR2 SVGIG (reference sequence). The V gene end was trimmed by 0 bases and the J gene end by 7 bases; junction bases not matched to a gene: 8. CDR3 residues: CAWSVRDRFIEAFF. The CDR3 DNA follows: TGTGCCTGGAGTGTACGGGACAGATTTATTGAAGCTTTCTTT.

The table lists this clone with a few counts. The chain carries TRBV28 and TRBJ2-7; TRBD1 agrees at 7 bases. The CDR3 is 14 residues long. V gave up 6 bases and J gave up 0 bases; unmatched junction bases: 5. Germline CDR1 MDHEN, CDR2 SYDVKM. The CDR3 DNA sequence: TGTGCCAGCAGCCGACAGGGAAACTCCTACGAGCAGTACTTC. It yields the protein CASSRQGNSYEQYF.

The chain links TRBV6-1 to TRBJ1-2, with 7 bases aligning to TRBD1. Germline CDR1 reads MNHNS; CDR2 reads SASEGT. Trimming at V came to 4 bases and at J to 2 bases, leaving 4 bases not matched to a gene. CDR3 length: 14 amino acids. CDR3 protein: CASSATGANYGYTF. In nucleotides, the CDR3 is TGTGCCAGCAGTGCCACAGGGGCGAACTATGGCTACACCTTC.

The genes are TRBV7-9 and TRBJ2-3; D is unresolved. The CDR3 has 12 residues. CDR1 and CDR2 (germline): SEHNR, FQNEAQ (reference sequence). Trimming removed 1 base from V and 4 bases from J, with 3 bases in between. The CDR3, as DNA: TGTGCCAGCAGCTTAGACTCAGATACGCAGTATTTT. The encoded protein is CASSLDSDTQYF.

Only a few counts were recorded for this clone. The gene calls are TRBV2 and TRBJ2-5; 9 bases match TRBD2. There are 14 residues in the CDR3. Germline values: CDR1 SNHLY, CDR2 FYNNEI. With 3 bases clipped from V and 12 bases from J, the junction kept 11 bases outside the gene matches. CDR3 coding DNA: TGTGCCAGCAGTGAGAGACTAGCGGTTACTCTCGAGTACTTC. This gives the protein CASSERLAVTLEYF.

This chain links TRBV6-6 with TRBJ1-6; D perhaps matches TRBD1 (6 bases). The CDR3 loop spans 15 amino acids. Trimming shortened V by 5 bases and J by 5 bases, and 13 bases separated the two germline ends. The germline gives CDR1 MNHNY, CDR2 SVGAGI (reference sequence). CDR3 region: CASSRQESNNSPLHF. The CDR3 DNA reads TGTGCCAGCAGTCGACAGGAGAGCAATAATTCACCCCTCCACTTT.

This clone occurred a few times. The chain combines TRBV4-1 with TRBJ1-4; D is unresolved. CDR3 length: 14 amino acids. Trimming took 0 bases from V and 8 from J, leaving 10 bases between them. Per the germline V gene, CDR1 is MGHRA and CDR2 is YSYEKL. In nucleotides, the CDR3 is TGCGCCAGCAGCCAAGAATTCAGGAAGGAAAAACTGTTTTTT. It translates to CASSQEFRKEKLFF.

This chain's CDR3 is CASSEQGNTIYF. In DNA form, the CDR3 reads TGTGCCAGCAGCGAACAGGGAAACACCATATATTTT. V gene TRBV7-2 combines with J gene TRBJ1-3; D not certain. Germline V gene data show CDR1 as SGHTA and CDR2 as FQGNSA. The CDR3 is made up of 12 amino acids. V lost 5 bases to trimming and J lost 4 bases, with 6 bases between them.

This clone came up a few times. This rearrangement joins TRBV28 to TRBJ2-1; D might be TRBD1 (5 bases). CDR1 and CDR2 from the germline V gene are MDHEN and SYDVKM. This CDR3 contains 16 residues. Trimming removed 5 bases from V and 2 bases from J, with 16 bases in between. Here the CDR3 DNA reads TGTGCCAGCAGTACCCGGGTCAGGGCCGCCTACAATGAGCAGTTCTTC. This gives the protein CASSTRVRAAYNEQFF.

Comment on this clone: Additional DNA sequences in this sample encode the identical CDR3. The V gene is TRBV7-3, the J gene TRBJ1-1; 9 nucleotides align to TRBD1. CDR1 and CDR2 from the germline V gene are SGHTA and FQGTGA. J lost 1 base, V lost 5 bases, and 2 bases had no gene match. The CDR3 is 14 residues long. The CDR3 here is CASSPGQGNTEAFF. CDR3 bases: TGTGCCAGCAGCCCGGGACAGGGGAACACTGAAGCTTTCTTT.

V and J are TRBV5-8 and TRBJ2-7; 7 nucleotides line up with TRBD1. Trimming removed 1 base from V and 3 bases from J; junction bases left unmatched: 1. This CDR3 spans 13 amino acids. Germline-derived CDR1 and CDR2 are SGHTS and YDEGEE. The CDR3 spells CASSLTGDYEQYF. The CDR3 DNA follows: TGTGCCAGCAGCTTGACAGGGGACTACGAGCAGTACTTC.

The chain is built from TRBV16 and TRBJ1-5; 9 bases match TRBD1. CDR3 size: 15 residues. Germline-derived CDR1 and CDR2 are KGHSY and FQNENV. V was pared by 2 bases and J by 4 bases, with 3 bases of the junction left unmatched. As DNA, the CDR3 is TGTGCCAGCAGCCAACTCGGACAGGGGAATCAGCCCCAGCATTTT. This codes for CASSQLGQGNQPQHF.

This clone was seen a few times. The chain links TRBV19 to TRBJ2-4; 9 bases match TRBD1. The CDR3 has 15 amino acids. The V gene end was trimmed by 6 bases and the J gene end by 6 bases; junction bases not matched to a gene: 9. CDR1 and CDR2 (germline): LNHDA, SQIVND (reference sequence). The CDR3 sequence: CASSSRQGVGNIQYF. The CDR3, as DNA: TGTGCCAGTAGCTCCAGACAGGGGGTGGGAAACATTCAGTACTTC.

CDR3 amino acids: CASGGQGPYEQYF. The CDR3 DNA is TGTGCCAGCGGGGGACAGGGTCCATACGAGCAGTACTTC. V usage is TRBV2 and J usage is TRBJ2-7; TRBD1 matches at 9 bases. V lost 8 bases to trimming and J lost 4 bases; unmatched junction nucleotides: 6. The CDR3 contains 13 residues. The germline V gene has CDR1 SNHLY and CDR2 FYNNEI.